The rows below give T cell receptor beta chains drawn from one sample of a study of PD-1 blockade in classical Hodgkin lymphoma. TCRdb's copy holds only in-frame clones and misses some; the assay was immunoSEQ multiplex PCR. The sample gives approximately 90,000 clones, 80% to 95% of which show up once; over 2% is in the top ten. The sample here was peripheral blood mononuclear cells (PBMCs), taken before the second cycle of nivolumab. These TCRs come from a human donor with classical Hodgkin lymphoma. CDR3s include the opening cysteine and the closing phenylalanine or tryptophan. The D gene is left open where the match is weak. The listing skips clone size in some rows; elsewhere it reads once, few, many or a size class.

v_call,j_call,clone_size,d_call,cdr3_nt,cdr3_aa
TRBV27,TRBJ2-5,NA,NA,TGTGCCAGCAGGGATCCAGTAGAGACCCAGTACTTC,CASRDPVETQYF
TRBV9,TRBJ1-3,NA,NA,TGTGCCAGCAGCGTAGCTAAAGAGCGCCTTGGAAACACCATATATTTT,CASSVAKERLGNTIYF
TRBV5-8,TRBJ2-5,once,TRBD2,TGTGCCAGCAGCTCTGGACTAGCGGGAGGACAAGAGACCCAGTACTTC,CASSSGLAGGQETQYF
TRBV19,TRBJ2-7,NA,NA,TGTGCCAGTAGTAGAGACAGCTCCTACGAGCAGTACTTC,CASSRDSSYEQYF
TRBV19,TRBJ2-1,NA,TRBD2,TGTGCCAGTCAACTAGCGGGAGTCTACAATGAGCAGTTCTTC,CASQLAGVYNEQFF
TRBV9,TRBJ2-2,NA,NA,TGTGCCAGCAGCGTAAATCCCTCGGGCCCACCAGAACGTGACGGGGAGCTGTTTTTT,CASSVNPSGPPERDGELFF
TRBV5-1,TRBJ1-5,medium-sized,NA,TGCGCCAGCAGCTACGAAGGGGATCAGCCCCAGCATTTT,CASSYEGDQPQHF
TRBV28,TRBJ2-7,NA,TRBD2,TGTGCCAGCAGCTACAGGGTCGGGCCGACTAGCGGGAGTTGGGACGAGCAGTACTTC,CASSYRVGPTSGSWDEQYF
TRBV19,TRBJ1-2,NA,TRBD1,TGTGCCAGTAGTACGGACAGGGGGCCCTATGGCTACACCTTC,CASSTDRGPYGYTF
TRBV19,TRBJ2-7,NA,NA,TGTGCCAGTAGTATAGCCTCAGCCTACGAGCAGTACTTC,CASSIASAYEQYF
TRBV10-3,TRBJ2-1,NA,TRBD2,TGTGCCATCAGGGGACTAGCGGATGAGCAGTTCTTC,CAIRGLADEQFF
TRBV10-3,TRBJ2-1,NA,TRBD1,TGTGCCATCAGTGAGTCGGGGACAGGGAACAATGAGCAGTTCTTC,CAISESGTGNNEQFF
TRBV28,TRBJ1-5,NA,NA,TGTGCCAGCAGCCCCCCCGCCTATAGCAATCAGCCCCAGCATTTT,CASSPPAYSNQPQHF
TRBV7-9,TRBJ2-7,NA,TRBD2,TGTGCCAGCAGCTTAGGGTGGGCAGCGGGAGACGAGCAGTACTTC,CASSLGWAAGDEQYF
TRBV19,TRBJ1-2,few,NA,TGTGCCAGTAGTATGGGAGATAACTATGGCTACACCTTC,CASSMGDNYGYTF
TRBV4-1,TRBJ1-3,NA,NA,TGCGCCAGCAGCCAAGTGAAGGGTGTCAACACCATATATTTT,CASSQVKGVNTIYF
TRBV7-5,TRBJ2-1,NA,NA,TGTGTCAGAAGCTTCTCGGCATTGAACTCCTACAATGAGCAGTTCTTC,CVRSFSALNSYNEQFF
TRBV5-6,TRBJ2-2,once,NA,TGTGCCAGCAGGAGGTCCGGGGGAGGTCCCACCGGGGAGCTGTTTTTT,CASRRSGGGPTGELFF
TRBV6-1,TRBJ2-7,NA,TRBD1,TGTGCCAGCAGTGACGCTAAGCGGGACAGGGTTTATCTCGAGCAGTACTTC,CASSDAKRDRVYLEQYF
TRBV6-1,TRBJ1-5,NA,NA,TGTGCCAGCAGATGGGGGGAACAGGGCCAGCCCCAGCATTTT,CASRWGEQGQPQHF
TRBV6-1,TRBJ1-2,NA,TRBD1,TGTGCCAGCAGTGAGGAGGGACAGGGCTTGGGTGGCTACACCTTC,CASSEEGQGLGGYTF
TRBV27,TRBJ1-2,NA,TRBD1,TGTGCCAGCAGCCTGACAGGGGGCCATAATGGCTACACCTTC,CASSLTGGHNGYTF
TRBV27,TRBJ1-1,NA,TRBD1,TGTGCCAGCAGTTTATGGACAGGGGGCTCGGCTGAAGCTTTCTTT,CASSLWTGGSAEAFF
TRBV18,TRBJ1-4,once,NA,TGTGCCAGCTCACCAATCGGTGAAAAACTGTTTTTT,CASSPIGEKLFF
TRBV5-4,TRBJ1-6,NA,TRBD1,TGTGCCAGCAGCGCGGGACAGGGATATTCACCCCTCCACTTT,CASSAGQGYSPLHF
TRBV29-1,TRBJ1-1,once,TRBD1,TGCAGCGTTGAGCTCGGGACAGGGGGCACGAACACTGAAGCTTTCTTT,CSVELGTGGTNTEAFF
TRBV7-9,TRBJ1-2,NA,NA,TGTGCCAGCAGCTTAGAGGCTCCTAACTATGGCTACACCTTC,CASSLEAPNYGYTF
TRBV28,TRBJ1-5,NA,NA,TGTGCCAGCAGTCAGGGACAATGGAGCAATCAGCCCCAGCATTTT,CASSQGQWSNQPQHF
TRBV7-9,TRBJ2-1,NA,TRBD2,TGTGCCAGCAGCGCAACTAGCGGGAGGGCCTATGAGCAGTTCTTC,CASSATSGRAYEQFF
TRBV6-1,TRBJ2-2,NA,TRBD2,TGTGCCAGCTCTAGACTAGCGCTCAACACCGGGGAGCTGTTTTTT,CASSRLALNTGELFF
TRBV21-1,TRBJ2-1,NA,NA,TGTGCCAGCAGCAAAGGGGCAGGGTGGAATGAGCAGTTCTTC,CASSKGAGWNEQFF
TRBV30,TRBJ1-4,NA,TRBD1,TGTGCCTCTAACCCCGACAGGGCCCAACGGGGAAAACTGTTTTTT,CASNPDRAQRGKLFF
TRBV7-8,TRBJ2-1,NA,TRBD2,TGTGCCAGCAGCTTAAGGCAAGGACTAGCCTCCTACAATGAGCAGTTCTTC,CASSLRQGLASYNEQFF
TRBV13,TRBJ1-1,NA,TRBD1,TGTGCCAGCAGCTTACAGGGGGCGGGAACTGAAGCTTTCTTT,CASSLQGAGTEAFF
TRBV7-9,TRBJ1-4,NA,TRBD1,TGTGCCAGCAGCTGGACAGGAGTTAATGAAAAACTGTTTTTT,CASSWTGVNEKLFF
TRBV29-1,TRBJ2-3,NA,NA,TGCAGCGAAACAATGGCAGATACGCAGTATTTT,CSETMADTQYF
TRBV30,TRBJ2-3,NA,TRBD2,TGTGCCTGGAGTGTGGGGAGCGGGAGTGCAGATACGCAGTATTTT,CAWSVGSGSADTQYF
TRBV5-6,TRBJ1-5,NA,NA,TGTGCCAGCAGCTTGCGGGGCACCCAGCCCCAGCATTTT,CASSLRGTQPQHF
TRBV11-3,TRBJ1-1,NA,NA,TGTGCCAGCAGAAGGAGTGCGGACACTGAAGCTTTCTTT,CASRRSADTEAFF
TRBV30,TRBJ1-5,few,TRBD1,TGTGCCTGGTCGAAGACAGGGGGAATTTATCAGCCCCAGCATTTT,CAWSKTGGIYQPQHF
TRBV19,TRBJ2-2,NA,TRBD1,TGTGCCAGTAGTATAGTGGGGACAGTTACGAACACCGGGGAGCTGTTTTTT,CASSIVGTVTNTGELFF